Each of the 7 T cell receptor beta chains below was sequenced from the same sample in a study of T cells in Graves' hyperthyroidism and ophthalmopathy. There were TCR beta CDR3 regions amplified from RNA transcripts. The HTBI set primed first-round TCR CDR3 RT-PCR. MiXCR was run by TCRdb on the multiplex PCR reads, yielding one entry per CDR3 protein. This sample has more than 550,000 distinct CDR3 sequences, with around 15% found just once. The sequencing sample was made of blood. These receptors all stem from a man aged 45-65 years with Graves' hyperthyroidism.

This clonotype was seen many times. The J gene is TRBJ1-4, the V gene TRBV7-2; TRBD1 aligns across 7 bases. The V segment lost 6 bases and the J segment 4 bases; nucleotides outside the gene matches: 8. This CDR3 is built from 15 residues. CDR1 is SGHTA, CDR2 FQGNSA, per germline. The CDR3 region has the DNA TGTGCCAGCAGGTCACCGGGACAGATTAATGAAAAACTGTTTTTT. Its protein is CASRSPGQINEKLFF.

This clonotype was picked up many times. The rearrangement uses TRBV28 and TRBJ1-1; possibly TRBD1 for D (5 bases). Deletions cut 6 bases from V and 3 bases from J, with 14 bases between. Germline loops: CDR1 MDHEN, CDR2 SYDVKM. The CDR3 runs 14 residues. CDR3 coding DNA: TGTGCCAGCAGGCCACACGACAGCCACACTGAAGCTTTCTTT. This encodes CASRPHDSHTEAFF.

This clonotype was observed a few times. The chain has TRBV30 and TRBJ1-5; a weak D match, TRBD1 (5 bases). Germline V gene sequence: CDR1 GTSNPN, CDR2 SVGIG (reference sequence). V was clipped by 1 base and J by 4 bases, with 17 bases between them. The CDR3 runs to 16 residues. CDR3 loop: CAWSGGDFSWNQPQHF. In DNA, the CDR3 is TGTGCCTGGAGTGGAGGGGACTTCTCGTGGAATCAGCCCCAGCATTTT.

This clonotype was seen many times. The V call is TRBV12-3 or TRBV12-4, the J call TRBJ2-7; the D call may be TRBD1 or TRBD2 (6 bases each). The CDR3 sequence is 13 residues long. V lost 3 bases and J 5 bases, leaving 11 bases between the germline ends. The CDR3 loop is CASSFPGADEQYF. CDR3 bases: TGTGCCAGCAGTTTTCCGGGGGCCGACGAGCAGTACTTC.

This clonotype was observed a handful of times. This chain uses TRBV20-1 with TRBJ2-2, with TRBD1 as a possible D gene (6 bases). There are 14 residues in the CDR3. Germline values: CDR1 DFQATT, CDR2 SNEGSKA (reference sequence). Deletions cut 0 bases from V and 8 bases from J, with 13 bases between. CDR3 in amino acids: CSARDLQGEGELFF. The CDR3 nucleotides are TGCAGTGCTAGAGATTTACAGGGTGAAGGGGAGCTGTTTTTT.

This clonotype was found many times. This chain joins TRBV12-3 or TRBV12-4 and TRBJ2-6, with no clear D. The CDR3 covers 12 residues. V was clipped by 1 base and J by 17 bases, with 12 bases between them. Here the CDR3 DNA reads TGTGCCAGCAGTTTAGGGCCAACCTTGGTGACTTTC. It yields the protein CASSLGPTLVTF.

This clonotype showed up many times. This chain joins TRBV27 and TRBJ1-6, with TRBD1 as a possible D gene (5 bases). Germline lookup yields CDR1 MNHEY and CDR2 SMNVEV (reference sequence). Trimming shortened V by 0 bases and J by 10 bases, and 13 bases separated the two germline ends. The CDR3 spans 15 residues. DNA for the CDR3: TGTGCCAGCAGTTTATCTGTCGGGGGTGGGTCACCCCTCCACTTT. Translating it yields CASSLSVGGGSPLHF.